A selection of T cell receptor beta chains follows, all from one sample in a study of OX40 agonist ivuxolimab in advanced cancers. Sequenced by immunoSEQ multiplex PCR; TCRdb stores in-frame clones only, minus some. The sample gives 40,000 to 60,000 clones, roughly 90% of which show up once; 3% to 4.5% is in the top ten. The source was CD4+ or CD8+ T cells sorted from blood, collected in a trial of the OX40 agonist ivuxolimab. Receptors originate from an adult with an advanced solid tumor such as melanoma, head and neck, liver or kidney cancer. CDR3s include the opening cysteine and the closing phenylalanine or tryptophan. A D gene is named only where the DNA matches it firmly. For some rows the clone size is stated as once, few or many, or as a class when expanded; others skip it.

j_call	clone_size	v_call	d_call	cdr3_nt	cdr3_aa
TRBJ1-2	.	TRBV15	.	TGTGCCACCAGCTTACCGACAACTCTCTATGGCTACACCTTC	CATSLPTTLYGYTF
TRBJ1-5	.	TRBV28	TRBD1	TGTGCCAGCATCCCGGGGACAGGATTCAGACAGCCCCAGCATTTT	CASIPGTGFRQPQHF
TRBJ2-7	.	TRBV11-2	TRBD2	TGTGCCAGCAGCTCTCTAGCGGGAGGGCCCCGCGAGCAGTACTTC	CASSSLAGGPREQYF
TRBJ2-5	.	TRBV19	TRBD1	TGTGCCAGTAGTAGGGACAGGGCTGGAGAAATGTACTTC	CASSRDRAGEMYF
TRBJ2-2	.	TRBV6-6	.	TGTGCCAGCACCCGTAGGCCCAGCCGCGGGGAGCTGTTTTTT	CASTRRPSRGELFF
TRBJ1-2	.	TRBV7-9	.	TGTGCCAGCAGCCCTGGGGGTGGGGTTGGCTATGGCTACACCTTC	CASSPGGGVGYGYTF
TRBJ2-7	.	TRBV27	.	TGTGCCAGCAAAGCCTGGGCCAGAGCGTCCTCCTACGAGCAGTACTTC	CASKAWARASSYEQYF
TRBJ2-3	.	TRBV7-7	.	TGTGCCTCTCCTCCCGTGGAGGGCTGGATAGATACGCAGTATTTT	CASPPVEGWIDTQYF
TRBJ2-7	.	TRBV2	TRBD2	TGTGCCAGCAGTCCTACGACTAGCGGCTCGGGCGAGCAGTACTTC	CASSPTTSGSGEQYF
TRBJ1-1	.	TRBV5-6	TRBD1	TGTGCCAGCAGCTTAAACAGGGGGCAAGCTTTCTTT	CASSLNRGQAFF
TRBJ1-5	.	TRBV5-4	TRBD1	TGTGCCAGCAGCCTACAGGGGGGGAGCAATCAGCCCCAGCATTTT	CASSLQGGSNQPQHF
TRBJ2-5	.	TRBV10-3	.	TGTGCCATCAGTGAGAGGCGGGAAGGGACAGAGACCCAGTACTTC	CAISERREGTETQYF
TRBJ2-7	once	TRBV9	.	TGTGCCAGCAGCGAAAGTCAACTGAGCTCCTACGAGCAGTACTTC	CASSESQLSSYEQYF
TRBJ1-1	.	TRBV5-1	.	TGCGCCAGCAGCTTGGCGTCAGGGAACACTGAAGCTTTCTTT	CASSLASGNTEAFF
TRBJ2-7	.	TRBV9	.	TGTGCCAGCAGCGTAGTTAGAGTCTCCTACGAGCAGTACTTC	CASSVVRVSYEQYF
TRBJ1-2	once	TRBV29-1	.	TGCAGCGTTGAAAGGGTTGGGAATGGCTACACCTTC	CSVERVGNGYTF
TRBJ2-3	.	TRBV5-1	.	TGCGCCAGCAGCGGTGGGTCTACAGATACGCAGTATTTT	CASSGGSTDTQYF
TRBJ1-4	.	TRBV29-1	.	TGCAGCGTTGAATTTTTTGAAAAACTGTTTTTT	CSVEFFEKLFF
TRBJ2-2	.	TRBV6-1	.	TGTGCCAGCAGTGCTCTCCGGCGCGCGAACACCGGGGAGCTGTTTTTT	CASSALRRANTGELFF
TRBJ1-2	.	TRBV6-5	.	TGTGCCAGCAGTTACGGGGCAGGGGCCAACTATGGCTACACCTTC	CASSYGAGANYGYTF
TRBJ1-2	.	TRBV30	.	TGTGCCTGGAGTGTACGGGGTAACTATGGCTACACCTTC	CAWSVRGNYGYTF
TRBJ1-1	.	TRBV20-1	.	TGCAGTGCTAGGGTGGGCGCTGAAGCTTTCTTT	CSARVGAEAFF
TRBJ2-1	.	TRBV5-1	.	TGCGCCAGCAGCTTGGCTGGCAACTACAATGAGCAGTTCTTC	CASSLAGNYNEQFF
TRBJ1-2	.	TRBV6-5	.	TGTGCCAGCAGTTACCGGCAGGGATCCCGCTATGGCTACACCTTC	CASSYRQGSRYGYTF
TRBJ2-3	.	TRBV11-2	TRBD2	TGTGCCAGCAGCCTTTTAGGTAGCGGTGCGGGAGGTACGCAGTATTTT	CASSLLGSGAGGTQYF
TRBJ2-5	.	TRBV5-1	.	TGCGCCAGCAGCCCCCAGGGAGGTGGGGAGACCCAGTACTTC	CASSPQGGGETQYF
TRBJ1-2	.	TRBV27	.	TGTGCCAGCAGTTCGTCGTACAGGGTTGATGGCTATGGCTACACCTTC	CASSSSYRVDGYGYTF
TRBJ1-1	once	TRBV7-6	.	TGTGCCAGCAGCTTAAAGGGGGGATCTGAAGCTTTCTTT	CASSLKGGSEAFF
TRBJ2-5	.	TRBV30	TRBD1	TGTGCCTGGAGTGTAGCAACAGGGGGCGAAGAGACCCAGTACTTC	CAWSVATGGEETQYF
TRBJ2-7	once	TRBV5-5	.	TGTGCCAGCAGCTTGTTGTGGTCCTCCTACGAGCAGTACTTC	CASSLLWSSYEQYF